These T cell receptor beta chains were read from a single sample in a study of blood T cell repertoires in COVID-19. Measured with immunoSEQ multiplex PCR; TCRdb has only the in-frame clones, and not every one. This table holds 10,000 or so clones, roughly 89% found once. Sequencing was performed on peripheral blood. Receptor source: a human donor in a cohort sampled during active COVID-19. Both conserved end residues are part of each CDR3. The D gene is left open where the match is weak. A row's size may be missing; if present it is once, few, many or a size class.

TRBV2	NA	15	TRBJ1-6	NA	TGTGCCAGCAGAGAGCAAACAGACGCATATTCACCCCTCCACTTT	CASREQTDAYSPLHF
TRBV3-1/TRBV3-2	NA	15	TRBJ1-1	TRBD1	TGTGCCAGCAGCCAAGGGGACAGCCCGAACACTGAAGCTTTCTTT	CASSQGDSPNTEAFF
TRBV9	NA	13	TRBJ1-2	NA	TGTGCCAGCACCCCGTGGGGGGATCATGGCTACACCTTC	CASTPWGDHGYTF
TRBV19	NA	15	TRBJ1-2	TRBD1	TGTGCCAGTAGTGCCCGACAGGGAGCTAACTATGGCTACACCTTC	CASSARQGANYGYTF
TRBV7-3	NA	15	TRBJ2-1	NA	TGTGCCAGCAGCTTAACGATTGGGCGGGGTAATGAGCAGTTCTTC	CASSLTIGRGNEQFF
TRBV28	NA	16	TRBJ2-5	TRBD1	TGTGCCAGCAGTTTACGGGACAGGCAACCTTGGGAGACCCAGTACTTC	CASSLRDRQPWETQYF
TRBV5-1	NA	13	TRBJ1-1	NA	TGCGCCAGCAGCACTGGGGGGGACACTGAAGCTTTCTTT	CASSTGGDTEAFF
TRBV5-3	NA	18	TRBJ2-3	NA	TGTGCCAGAAGCTTGAGGATAAGGACAGTCCATAGCACAGATACGCAGTATTTT	CARSLRIRTVHSTDTQYF
TRBV7-2	NA	15	TRBJ1-1	NA	TGTGCCAGCAGCTTAATGTCGGGGGGGTACACTGAAGCTTTCTTT	CASSLMSGGYTEAFF
TRBV9	NA	15	TRBJ2-1	TRBD1	TGTGCCAGCACCTACCGGGACAGGGGCTCCGATGAGCAGTTCTTC	CASTYRDRGSDEQFF
TRBV10-3	NA	13	TRBJ1-1	NA	TGTGCCATCAGTGAGTCAGGGGGAACTGAAGCTTTCTTT	CAISESGGTEAFF
TRBV5-4	NA	18	TRBJ2-3	TRBD2	TGTGCCAGCAGCACGGGAGGAGTACGGGCGGCGTGGAGAGATACGCAGTATTTT	CASSTGGVRAAWRDTQYF
TRBV3-1/TRBV3-2	NA	16	TRBJ2-1	TRBD2	TGTGCCAGCAGCGCCTGGACCGGGGGGGCCGGGGGTGAGCAGTTCTTC	CASSAWTGGAGGEQFF
TRBV6-5	NA	15	TRBJ2-7	NA	TGTGCCAGCAACCCTGGAAGGCAGGGCCCGCCCGAGCAGTACTTC	CASNPGRQGPPEQYF
TRBV6-5	NA	13	TRBJ1-2	TRBD1	TGTGCCAGCACCGAGACAGGGGGGTATGGCTACACCTTC	CASTETGGYGYTF
TRBV4-1	NA	16	TRBJ1-2	TRBD1	TGCGCCAGCAGCCAAGATGGGGGACAGGCGGACTATGGCTACACCTTC	CASSQDGGQADYGYTF
TRBV10-3	few	13	TRBJ1-2	TRBD1	TGTGCCATCAGACGACAGGGAGACTATGGCTACACCTTC	CAIRRQGDYGYTF